This T cell receptor (beta chain) stems from a study of siplizumab effects on memory and regulatory T cells. Sequencing used immunoSEQ multiplex PCR; TCRdb keeps in-frame clones, though not all of them. The sample consists of 85,000 to 120,000 clones, about 90% of them appearing once. Trimming took 4 bases from V and 1 from J; bases not matched to a gene: 5. CDR1 is LNHDA, CDR2 SQIVND, per germline (reference sequence). The CDR3 consists of 15 residues. J is TRBJ1-1 and V is TRBV19; 8 bases are a match to TRBD1. Sequenced input: CD4+ T cells sorted from blood. This TCR was sampled from a human donor in good health. The CDR3 loop is CASSSPGQANTEAFF. The CDR3 nucleotides read TGTGCCAGTAGTAGTCCGGGACAGGCGAACACTGAAGCTTTCTTT.